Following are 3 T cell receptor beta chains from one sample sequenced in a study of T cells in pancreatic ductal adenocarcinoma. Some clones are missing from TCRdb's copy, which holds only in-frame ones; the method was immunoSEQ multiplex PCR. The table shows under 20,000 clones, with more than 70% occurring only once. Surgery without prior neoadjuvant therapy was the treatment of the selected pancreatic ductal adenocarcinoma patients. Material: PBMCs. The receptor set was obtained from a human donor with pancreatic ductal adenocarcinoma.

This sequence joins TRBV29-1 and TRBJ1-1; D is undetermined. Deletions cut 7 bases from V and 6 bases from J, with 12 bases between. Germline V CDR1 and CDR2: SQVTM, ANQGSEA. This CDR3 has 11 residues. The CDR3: CSGRRGAEAFF. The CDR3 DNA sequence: TGCAGCGGACGAAGAGGCGCTGAAGCTTTCTTT. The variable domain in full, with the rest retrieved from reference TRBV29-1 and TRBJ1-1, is SAVISQKPSRDICQRGTSLTIQCQVDSQVTMMFWYRQQPGQSLTLIATANQGSEATYESGFVIDKFPISRPNLTFSTLTVSNMSPEDSSIYLCSGRRGAEAFFGQGTRLTVV.

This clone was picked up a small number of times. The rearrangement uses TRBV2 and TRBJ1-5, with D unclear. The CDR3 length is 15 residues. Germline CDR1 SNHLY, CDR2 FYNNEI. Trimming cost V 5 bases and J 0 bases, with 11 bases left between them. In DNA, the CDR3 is TGTGCCAGCAGTTCCCAACTACCTAGCAATCAGCCCCAGCATTTT. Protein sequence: CASSSQLPSNQPQHF.

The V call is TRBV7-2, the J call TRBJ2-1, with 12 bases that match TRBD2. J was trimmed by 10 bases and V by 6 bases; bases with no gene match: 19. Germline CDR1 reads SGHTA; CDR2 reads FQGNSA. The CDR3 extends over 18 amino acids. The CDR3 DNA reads TGTGCCAGCAGTCGACCTCGCGGGCCTAGCGGGGGGGCGGGGGAGCAGTTCTTC. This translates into CASSRPRGPSGGAGEQFF.